The 12 T cell receptor beta chains listed next were all sequenced from one sample in a study of blood T cell repertoires in COVID-19. The protocol was immunoSEQ multiplex PCR, while the TCRdb copy is restricted to in-frame clones and leaves out a portion. The sample has around 53,000 clones; roughly 76% are singletons. Sequencing was done on a sample of peripheral blood. The origin of the receptors is a man aged 50 to 60 with active or convalescent COVID-19.

A few counts support this clone. Other DNA sequences of this sample code for an identical CDR3. The chain joins TRBV20-1 to TRBJ2-7; D is ambiguous. Germline V CDR1 and CDR2: DFQATT, SNEGSKA (reference sequence). The CDR3 length is 11 residues. V dropped 1 base and J dropped 3 bases, with 4 bases sitting between them. The CDR3 DNA reads TGCAGTGCTAGAGGCGGCTACGAGCAGTACTTC. As protein: CSARGGYEQYF.

The table lists this clone with a few counts. The chain links TRBV10-3 to TRBJ1-1; D is unclear. The germline V gene encodes CDR1 ENHRY and CDR2 SYGVKD. V was shortened by 3 bases and J by 8 bases, with 10 bases between the two germline ends. The CDR3 consists of 12 residues. The CDR3 is CAISDPGGEAFF. For the CDR3, the DNA is TGTGCCATCAGTGACCCGGGCGGGGAAGCTTTCTTT.

V and J are TRBV3-1 (or the pseudogene TRBV3-2) and TRBJ1-5; maybe TRBD1 (6 bases). This CDR3 region has 13 residues. Looked up from germline, CDR1 is LGHDT and CDR2 is YNNKEL (reference sequence). V shed 3 bases and J shed 13 bases, with 16 bases lying between them. CDR3: CASSHGREGGQHF. In nucleotides, the CDR3 is TGTGCCAGCAGCCACGGGAGAGAGGGGGGGCAGCATTTT.

This chain connects TRBV5-1 to TRBJ2-1; maybe TRBD1 (5 bases). CDR1 is SGHRS, CDR2 YFSETQ, per germline. V was trimmed by 2 bases and J by 2 bases, leaving 8 bases between them. CDR3 length: 14 residues. The CDR3 reads CASSLDRTYNEQFF. The CDR3 DNA follows: TGCGCCAGCAGCTTAGACAGAACCTACAATGAGCAGTTCTTC.

The V gene is TRBV2, the J gene TRBJ2-2, with 10 bases lining up with TRBD2. Losses at the gene ends were 6 bases for V and 1 base for J; bases not matched to a gene: 5. The CDR3 consists of 16 residues. Germline CDR1 SNHLY, CDR2 FYNNEI. CDR3 DNA: TGTGCCAGCAGACAACTAGCGGGAAAGAACACCGGGGAGCTGTTTTTT. This gives the protein CASRQLAGKNTGELFF.

The rearrangement uses TRBV7-2 and TRBJ1-6, with D possibly being TRBD1 (5 bases). V was pared by 1 base and J by 7 bases, with 11 bases between. The CDR3 is made up of 15 amino acids. CDR1 and CDR2 (germline): SGHTA, FQGNSA. The CDR3 protein is CASSLVGGVNSPLHF. CDR3 coding DNA: TGTGCCAGCAGCTTAGTCGGAGGGGTGAATTCACCCCTCCACTTT.

CDR3 region: CASSLVGTSGTDTQYF. The CDR3 coding sequence is TGTGCCAGCAGCTTAGTTGGGACTAGCGGCACAGATACGCAGTATTTT. The chain carries TRBV7-2 and TRBJ2-3, with TRBD2 identical over 10 bases. V dropped 1 base and J dropped 1; count of bases not matched to a gene: 2. The CDR3 has 16 amino acids. In germline, CDR1 is SGHTA, CDR2 FQGNSA.

The V gene is TRBV27, the J gene TRBJ1-1; 8 nucleotides agree with TRBD1. Looked up from germline, CDR1 is MNHEY and CDR2 is SMNVEV (reference sequence). The trim removed 6 bases at V and 5 bases at J, leaving 5 bases unmatched. The CDR3 is 13 residues long. CDR3 DNA sequence: TGTGCCAGCAGCCCCAGGGGGCGGACTGAAGCTTTCTTT. Amino acids: CASSPRGRTEAFF.

The chain uses TRBV3-1 (or the pseudogene TRBV3-2) and TRBJ1-2; D gene uncertain. The germline V gene encodes CDR1 LGHDT and CDR2 YNNKEL (reference sequence). Deletions cut 3 bases from V and 5 bases from J, with 7 bases between. CDR3 size: 12 residues. The CDR3 protein is CASSQAVYGYTF. Written as DNA, the CDR3 is TGTGCCAGCAGCCAGGCGGTTTATGGCTACACCTTC.

V and J are TRBV5-1 and TRBJ1-2; 10 bases line up with TRBD1. The germline gives CDR1 SGHRS, CDR2 YFSETQ. Trimming cost V 3 bases and J 3 bases; bases outside gene matches: 5. The CDR3 spans 15 residues. CDR3 bases: TGCGCCAGCAGCTACGAGGGGACAGGGGACTATGGCTACACCTTC. This encodes CASSYEGTGDYGYTF.

The chain couples TRBV5-4 to TRBJ2-5, with TRBD2 identical over 9 bases. Trimming cost V 2 bases and J 5 bases; bases outside gene matches: 7. CDR3 size: 15 residues. The germline CDR1 and CDR2 sequences are SGHNT and YYREEE (reference sequence). The DNA for the CDR3 is TGTGCCAGCAGCTTCGGCGGGGGGGCCGGGGAGACCCAGTACTTC. It translates to CASSFGGGAGETQYF.

The genes are TRBV11-3 and TRBJ2-6, with D perhaps matching TRBD1 (6 bases). Trimming removed 5 bases at V and 2 bases at J, with 13 bases between. Germline V lookup: CDR1 SGHNT, CDR2 YENEEA. This CDR3 is built from 16 residues. This CDR3 reads CASSLNQGPGANVLTF. The CDR3 nucleotides read TGTGCCAGCAGCCTGAATCAGGGGCCTGGGGCCAACGTCCTGACTTTC.